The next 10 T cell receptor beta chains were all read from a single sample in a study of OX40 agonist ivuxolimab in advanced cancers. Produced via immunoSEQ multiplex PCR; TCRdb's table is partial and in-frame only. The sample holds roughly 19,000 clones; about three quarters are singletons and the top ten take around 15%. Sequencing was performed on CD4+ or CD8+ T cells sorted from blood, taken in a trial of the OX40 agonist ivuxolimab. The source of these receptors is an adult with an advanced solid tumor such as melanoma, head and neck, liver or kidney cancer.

The CDR3 protein is CASSMYGYEQYF. The CDR3, as DNA: TGTGCCAGTAGTATGTACGGCTACGAGCAGTACTTC. This rearrangement joins TRBV19 to TRBJ2-7; D is unresolved. In germline, CDR1 is LNHDA, CDR2 SQIVND (reference sequence). Trimming shortened V by 3 bases and J by 3 bases, and 6 bases separated the two germline ends. The CDR3 covers 12 residues.

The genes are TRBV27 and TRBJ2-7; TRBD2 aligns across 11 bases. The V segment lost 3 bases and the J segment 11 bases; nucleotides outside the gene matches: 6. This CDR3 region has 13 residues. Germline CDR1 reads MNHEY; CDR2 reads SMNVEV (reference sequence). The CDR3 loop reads CASSLGLAAEEYF. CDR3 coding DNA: TGTGCCAGCAGTTTGGGACTAGCGGCTGAGGAGTACTTC.

The CDR3 here is CASSLKVSAADEQYF. CDR3 coding DNA: TGTGCCAGCAGCTTAAAGGTTAGCGCGGCCGACGAGCAGTACTTC. This chain uses TRBV7-8 with TRBJ2-7, with D possibly TRBD2 on 5 matching bases. Germline CDR1 SGHVS, CDR2 FQNEAQ. V was cut by 2 bases and J by 5 bases, with 16 bases left in between. CDR3 size: 15 residues.

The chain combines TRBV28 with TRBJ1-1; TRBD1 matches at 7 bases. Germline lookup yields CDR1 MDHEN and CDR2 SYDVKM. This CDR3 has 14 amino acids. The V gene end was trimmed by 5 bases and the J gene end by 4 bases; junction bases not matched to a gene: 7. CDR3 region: CASSLQGEGTEAFF. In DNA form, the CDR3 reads TGTGCCAGCAGTCTGCAGGGGGAGGGCACTGAAGCTTTCTTT.

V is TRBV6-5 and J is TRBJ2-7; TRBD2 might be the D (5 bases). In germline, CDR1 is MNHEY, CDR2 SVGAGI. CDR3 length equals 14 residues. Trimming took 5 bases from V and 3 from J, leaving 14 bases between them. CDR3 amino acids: CASSRRTGDYEQYF. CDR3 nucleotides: TGTGCCAGCAGTAGGAGGACGGGTGACTACGAGCAGTACTTC.

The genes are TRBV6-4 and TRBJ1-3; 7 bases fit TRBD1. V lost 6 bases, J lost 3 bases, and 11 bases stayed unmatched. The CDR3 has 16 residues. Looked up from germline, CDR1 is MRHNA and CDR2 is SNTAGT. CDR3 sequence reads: CASSRRGQDFGNTIYF. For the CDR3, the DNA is TGTGCCAGCAGCCGCCGCGGACAGGACTTTGGAAACACCATATATTTT.

CDR3 bases: TGTGCCAGCAGCCCTTGGACAGCCGGGGAGCTGTTTTTT. Translation: CASSPWTAGELFF. The chain has TRBV7-2 and TRBJ2-2; D might be TRBD1 (6 bases). Trimming took 5 bases from V and 6 from J, leaving 10 bases between them. There are 13 residues in the CDR3. The V gene's germline CDR1 is SGHTA and CDR2 FQGNSA.

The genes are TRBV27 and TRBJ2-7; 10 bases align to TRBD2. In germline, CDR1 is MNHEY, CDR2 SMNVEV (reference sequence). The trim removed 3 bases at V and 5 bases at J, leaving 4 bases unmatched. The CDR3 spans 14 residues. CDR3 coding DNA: TGTGCCAGCAGTTTCACTAGCGGGACCCACGAGCAGTACTTC. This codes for CASSFTSGTHEQYF.

The CDR3: CASRFPSGGPWFF. The DNA of the CDR3 is TGTGCCAGCAGGTTTCCTAGCGGGGGTCCTTGGTTCTTC. This rearrangement joins TRBV27 to TRBJ2-1; 10 nucleotides line up with TRBD2. Trimming removed 6 bases from V and 15 bases from J; junction bases left unmatched: 11. Germline values: CDR1 MNHEY, CDR2 SMNVEV (reference sequence). CDR3 length: 13 residues.

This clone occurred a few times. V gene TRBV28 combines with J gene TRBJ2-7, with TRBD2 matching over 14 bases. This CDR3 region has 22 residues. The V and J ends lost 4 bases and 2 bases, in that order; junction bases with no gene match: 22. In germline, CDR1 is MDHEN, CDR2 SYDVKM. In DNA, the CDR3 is TGTGCCAGCAGTTCGCGGACAGCCTATTCCGGGACTAGCGGGAGTGGAACCTACGAGCAGTACTTC. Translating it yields CASSSRTAYSGTSGSGTYEQYF.